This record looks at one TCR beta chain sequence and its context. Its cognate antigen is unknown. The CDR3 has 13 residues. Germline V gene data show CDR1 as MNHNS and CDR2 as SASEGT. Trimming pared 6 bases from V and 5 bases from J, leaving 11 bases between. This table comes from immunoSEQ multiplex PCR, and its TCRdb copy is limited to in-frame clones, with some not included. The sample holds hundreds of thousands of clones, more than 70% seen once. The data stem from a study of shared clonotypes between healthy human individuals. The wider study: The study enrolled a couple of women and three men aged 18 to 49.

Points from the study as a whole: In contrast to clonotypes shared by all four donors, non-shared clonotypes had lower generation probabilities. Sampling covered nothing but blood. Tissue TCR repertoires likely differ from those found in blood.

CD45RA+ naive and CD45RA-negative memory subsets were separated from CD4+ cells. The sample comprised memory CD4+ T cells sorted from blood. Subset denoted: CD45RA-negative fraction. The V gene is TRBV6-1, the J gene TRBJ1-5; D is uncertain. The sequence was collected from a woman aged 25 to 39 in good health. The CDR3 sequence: CASSKGGDQPQHF. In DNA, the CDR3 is TGTGCCAGCAGCAAGGGCGGGGATCAGCCCCAGCATTTT.